This TCR beta chain came from a study of molecular identifiers for immune sequencing clone quantification. As for the study in general: Within a replicate experiment, RNA obtained from either around 20,000 or 100,000 naive CD8 cells was divided into five aliquots, and four of those aliquots were then sequenced. Broader study findings: Spiked-in Jurkat TCR RNA corresponding to one cell was reported as detectable against about 1 million naive cells.

This clonotype was recorded many times. Its antigen is unidentified. TCRdb reprocessed the PCR reads via MiXCR and lists one record per CDR3 protein. The sample has about 500,000 distinct CDR3 sequences, 20% to 25% seen once. The V gene end was trimmed by 0 bases and the J gene end by 2 bases; junction bases not matched to a gene: 6. Germline V lookup: CDR1 LGHNA, CDR2 YSLEER. The CDR3 spans 16 residues. This chain uses TRBV4-3 with TRBJ2-7, with 8 bases matching TRBD2. This sequence originates from a human donor in good health. Some libraries in this study had Jurkat cell RNA spiked in. Sequencing used naive CD8+ T cells from blood, with Jurkat cell RNA spiked in. Indicated subset: FACS-sorted CD8+CD4-CCR7+CD45RA+ naive T cells. Here the CDR3 reads CASSQDRTSGTYEQYF. The CDR3 nucleotides read TGCGCCAGCAGCCAAGATCGCACTAGCGGAACCTACGAGCAGTACTTC.